This T cell receptor beta chain was sequenced during a study of cytomegalovirus exposure and HLA in healthy donors. Regarding this clone: Its cognate antigen is unknown.

Use of 60 Vbeta and 13 Jbeta primers characterized the PCR. The assay was immunoSEQ multiplex PCR, and TCRdb's table has in-frame clones only and misses some. The table lists approximately 93,000 clones, 82% of them singletons. General study results and limits: Later analysis identified a missense DCLRE1C variant that was linked to TCR beta V- and J-gene trimming. Some V segments, including TRBV6-2 and TRBV6-3, were excluded as indistinguishable. In a later analysis, CMV-associated beta chains were mostly HLA-associated, it appeared.

CDR1 MNHEY and CDR2 SVGAGI come from the germline V gene. The CDR3 is 13 amino acids. The germline V and J ends were trimmed by 6 bases and 4 bases, with 13 bases remaining between them. Sequencing input: PBMCs. V usage is TRBV6-5 and J usage is TRBJ2-7; D is unclear. The source of this sequence is a man aged 50-60 years in good health and CMV-seronegative. The CDR3 protein is CASRNAADYEQYF. Here the CDR3 DNA reads TGTGCCAGCAGAAACGCGGCAGATTACGAGCAGTACTTC.